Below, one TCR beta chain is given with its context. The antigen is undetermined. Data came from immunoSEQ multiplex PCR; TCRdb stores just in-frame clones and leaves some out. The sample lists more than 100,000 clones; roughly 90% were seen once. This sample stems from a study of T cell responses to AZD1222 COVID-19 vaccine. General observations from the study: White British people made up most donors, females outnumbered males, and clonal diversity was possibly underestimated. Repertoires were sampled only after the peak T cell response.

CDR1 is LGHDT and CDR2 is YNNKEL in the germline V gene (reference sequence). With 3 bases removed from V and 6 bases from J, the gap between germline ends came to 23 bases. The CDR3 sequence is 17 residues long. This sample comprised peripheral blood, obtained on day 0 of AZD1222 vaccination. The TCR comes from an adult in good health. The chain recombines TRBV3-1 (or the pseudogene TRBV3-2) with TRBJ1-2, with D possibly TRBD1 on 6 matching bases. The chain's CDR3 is CASSHLTGQNTIHGYTF. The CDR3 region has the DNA TGTGCCAGCAGCCATTTGACAGGCCAAAATACTATTCATGGCTACACCTTC.